These 4 T cell receptor beta chains were sequenced from one sample in a study of molecular identifiers for immune sequencing clone quantification (dated by TCRdb to the late 2010s). Library prep was done by PCR. The sample was run on an Illumina HiSeq 4000. TCRdb passed the public sequencing reads through fastp at Q25 and MiXCR, retaining productive beta sequences. Identical CDR3 proteins give one entry, which carries the most common genes and DNA. The sample profile shows 63,000 or so distinct CDR3 sequences; around a sixth of them were found once. The ten largest clones represent roughly 1.5% of the sample. Sequenced: naive CD8+ T cells from blood, with Jurkat cell RNA spiked in. Interpreted using the paper, the cell subset or site label stands for: FACS-sorted CD8+CD4-CCR7+CD45RA+ naive T cells. Every receptor here comes from a human donor in good health. Some libraries in this study had Jurkat cell RNA spiked in.

This clonotype was detected only a few times. This chain uses TRBV10-1 with TRBJ2-1; TRBD1 agrees at 9 bases. Germline trimming cut 2 bases from V and 2 bases from J; bases unmatched to any gene: 4. This CDR3 contains 16 residues. Germline-derived CDR1 and CDR2 are WNHNN and SYGVQD (reference sequence). The CDR3 protein is CASSEPDRGPYNEQFF. CDR3 DNA sequence: TGCGCCAGCAGTGAGCCGGACAGGGGCCCCTACAATGAGCAGTTCTTC.

The J gene is TRBJ2-1, the V gene TRBV7-9; D might be TRBD2 (6 bases). Germline CDR1 is SEHNR and CDR2 is FQNEAQ (reference sequence). CDR3 length: 14 residues. The V and J ends lost 3 bases and 4 bases respectively, with 10 bases between them. CDR3 nucleotides: TGTGCCAGCAGCTTCGGCGGGGCATACAATGAGCAGTTCTTC. This codes for CASSFGGAYNEQFF.

This clonotype has a handful of counts. The chain recombines TRBV27 with TRBJ2-7; 7 bases are a match to TRBD1. V shed 6 bases and J 4 bases; nucleotides not matched to a gene: 6. This CDR3 comprises 13 residues. Germline V gene lookup returns CDR1 MNHEY and CDR2 SMNVEV (reference sequence). As DNA, the CDR3 is TGTGCCAGCAGCCTATTCAGGGGGTACGAGCAGTACTTC. Amino acids: CASSLFRGYEQYF.

This clonotype was seen only a few times. This sequence joins TRBV4-1 and TRBJ2-7; D is undetermined. Germline CDR1 is MGHRA and CDR2 is YSYEKL. CDR3 size: 15 residues. V was shortened by 1 base and J by 1 base, with 11 bases between the two germline ends. DNA of the CDR3: TGCGCCAGCAGCCAAGTTTTAGGAAAATCCTACGAGCAGTACTTC. This codes for CASSQVLGKSYEQYF.